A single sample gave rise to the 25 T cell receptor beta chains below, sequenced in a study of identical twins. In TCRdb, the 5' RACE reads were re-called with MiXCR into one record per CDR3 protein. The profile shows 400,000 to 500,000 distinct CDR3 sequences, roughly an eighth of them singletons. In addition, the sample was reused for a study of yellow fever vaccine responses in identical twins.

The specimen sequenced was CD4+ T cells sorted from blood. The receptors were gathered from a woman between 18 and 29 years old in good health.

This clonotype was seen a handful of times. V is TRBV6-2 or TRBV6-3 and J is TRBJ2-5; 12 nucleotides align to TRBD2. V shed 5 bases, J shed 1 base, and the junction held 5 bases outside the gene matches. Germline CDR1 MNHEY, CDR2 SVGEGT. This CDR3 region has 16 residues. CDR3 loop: CASSRTSGIFQETQYF. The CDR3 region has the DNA TGTGCCAGCAGTCGGACTAGCGGGATCTTCCAAGAGACCCAGTACTTC.

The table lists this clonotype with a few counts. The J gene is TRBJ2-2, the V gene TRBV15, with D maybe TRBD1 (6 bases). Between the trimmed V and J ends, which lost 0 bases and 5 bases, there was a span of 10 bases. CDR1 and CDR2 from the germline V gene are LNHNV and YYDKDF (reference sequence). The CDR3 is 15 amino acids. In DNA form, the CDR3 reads TGTGCCACCAGCAGAGAGGGGGCGCGGACCGGGGAGCTGTTTTTT. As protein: CATSREGARTGELFF.

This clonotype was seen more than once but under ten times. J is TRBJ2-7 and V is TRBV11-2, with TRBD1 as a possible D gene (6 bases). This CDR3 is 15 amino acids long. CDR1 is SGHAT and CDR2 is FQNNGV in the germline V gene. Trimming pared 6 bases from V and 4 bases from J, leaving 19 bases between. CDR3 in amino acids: CASSSVQGRKYEQYF. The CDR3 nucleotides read TGTGCCAGCAGTTCAGTACAGGGACGTAAGTACGAGCAGTACTTC.

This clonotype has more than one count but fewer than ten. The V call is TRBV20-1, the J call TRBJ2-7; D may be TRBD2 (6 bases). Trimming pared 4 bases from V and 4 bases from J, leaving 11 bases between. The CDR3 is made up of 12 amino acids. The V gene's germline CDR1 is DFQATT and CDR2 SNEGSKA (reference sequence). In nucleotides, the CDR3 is TGCAGTGCTACTAGCGATAGATACGAGCAGTACTTC. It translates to CSATSDRYEQYF.

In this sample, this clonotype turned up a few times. CDR3 in amino acids: CASSPPLGRRFF. CDR3 nucleotides: TGTGCCAGCTCACCACCTTTGGGCAGGAGGTTCTTT. The chain carries TRBV18 and TRBJ1-1; D is unresolved. V dropped 0 bases and J dropped 14 bases, with 13 bases sitting between them. The germline V gene has CDR1 KGHSH and CDR2 LQKENI. The CDR3 contains 12 residues.

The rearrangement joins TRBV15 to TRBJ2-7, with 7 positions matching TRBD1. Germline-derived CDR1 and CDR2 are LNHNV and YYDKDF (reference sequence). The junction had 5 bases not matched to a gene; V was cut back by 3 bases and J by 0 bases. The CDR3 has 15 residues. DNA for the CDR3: TGTGCCACCAGCAGCGAGGGACAGCGCTCCTACGAGCAGTACTTC. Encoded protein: CATSSEGQRSYEQYF.

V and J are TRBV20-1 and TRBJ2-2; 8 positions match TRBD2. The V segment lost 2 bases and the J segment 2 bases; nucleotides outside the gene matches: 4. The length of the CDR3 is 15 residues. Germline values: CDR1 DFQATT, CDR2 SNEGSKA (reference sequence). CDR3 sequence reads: CSARPAGGNTGELFF. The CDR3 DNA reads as TGCAGTGCTAGACCCGCGGGAGGAAACACCGGGGAGCTGTTTTTT.

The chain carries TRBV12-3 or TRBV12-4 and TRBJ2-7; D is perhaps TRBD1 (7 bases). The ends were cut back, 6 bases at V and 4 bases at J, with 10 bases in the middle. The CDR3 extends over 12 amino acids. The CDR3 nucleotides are TGTGCCAGCAGACCAGGGGGGTACGAGCAGTACTTC. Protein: CASRPGGYEQYF.

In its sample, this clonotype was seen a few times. The DNA of the CDR3 is TGTGCCAGGAGGGACAGGGCCACAGATACGCAGTATTTT. Its protein is CARRDRATDTQYF. The rearrangement uses TRBV6-2 or TRBV6-3 and TRBJ2-3; 9 bases match TRBD1. The length of the CDR3 is 13 residues. V was clipped by 9 bases and J by 2 bases; unmatched bases: 3. Per the germline V gene, CDR1 is MNHEY and CDR2 is SVGEGT.

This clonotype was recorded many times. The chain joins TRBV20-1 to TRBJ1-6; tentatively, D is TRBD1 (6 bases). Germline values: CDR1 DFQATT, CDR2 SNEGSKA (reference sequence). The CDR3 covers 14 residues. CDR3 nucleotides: TGCAGCGCACAGGGTTATGCCCCGAATTCACCCCTCCACTTT. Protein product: CSAQGYAPNSPLHF.

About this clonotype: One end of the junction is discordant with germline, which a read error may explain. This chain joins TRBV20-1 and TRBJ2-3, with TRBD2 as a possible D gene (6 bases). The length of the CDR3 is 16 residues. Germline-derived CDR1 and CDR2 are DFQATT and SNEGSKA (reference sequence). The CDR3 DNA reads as TGCTGTGCTAGGGGTACTGCGGAGGGAGGCACAGATACGCAGTATTTT. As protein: CCARGTAEGGTDTQYF.

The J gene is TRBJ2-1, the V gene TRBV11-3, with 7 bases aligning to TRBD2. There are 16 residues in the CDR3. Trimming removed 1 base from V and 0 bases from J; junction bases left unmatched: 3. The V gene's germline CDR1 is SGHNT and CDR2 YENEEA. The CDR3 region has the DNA TGTGCCAGCAGCTTAGCCGGGGGGACCTCCTACAATGAGCAGTTCTTC. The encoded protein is CASSLAGGTSYNEQFF.

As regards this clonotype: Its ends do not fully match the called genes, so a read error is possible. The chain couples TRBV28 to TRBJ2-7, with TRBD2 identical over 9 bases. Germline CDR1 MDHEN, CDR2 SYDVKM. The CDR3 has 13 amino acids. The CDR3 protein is CASSLGTSYERYF. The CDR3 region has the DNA TGTGCCAGCAGTTTAGGGACTAGCTACGAGCGGTACTTC.

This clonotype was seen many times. The CDR3 coding sequence is TGCGCCAGCAGCTTACAGGGTAATGAAAAACTGTTTTTT. Encoded protein: CASSLQGNEKLFF. This sequence joins TRBV5-1 and TRBJ1-4; D may be TRBD1 (6 bases). The V gene lost 2 bases and the J gene lost 4 bases, with 6 bases spanning the gap. The CDR3 is made up of 13 amino acids. CDR1 is SGHRS, CDR2 YFSETQ, per germline.

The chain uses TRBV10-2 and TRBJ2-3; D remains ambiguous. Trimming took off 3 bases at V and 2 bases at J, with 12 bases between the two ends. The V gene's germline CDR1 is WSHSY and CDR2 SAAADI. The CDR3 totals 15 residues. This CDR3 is CASSDPGPTTDTQYF. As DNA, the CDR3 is TGCGCCAGCAGTGACCCCGGGCCAACCACAGATACGCAGTATTTT.

CDR3 bases: TGTGCCATCAGTGAATCTGACAGATCAAACTATGGCTACACCTTC. Its protein product is CAISESDRSNYGYTF. The V gene is TRBV10-3, the J gene TRBJ1-2, with D perhaps TRBD1 (5 bases). Trimming took off 3 bases at V and 2 bases at J, with 13 bases between the two ends. The germline gives CDR1 ENHRY, CDR2 SYGVKD. The CDR3 has 15 amino acids.

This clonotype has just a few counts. CDR3 protein: CAIRGTSTTEAFF. The CDR3 region has the DNA TGTGCCATTCGGGGCACCTCGACGACTGAAGCTTTCTTT. The V call is TRBV12-3 or TRBV12-4, the J call TRBJ1-1; possibly TRBD1 for D (5 bases). Trimming cost V 10 bases and J 5 bases, with 17 bases left between them. The CDR3 spans 13 residues.

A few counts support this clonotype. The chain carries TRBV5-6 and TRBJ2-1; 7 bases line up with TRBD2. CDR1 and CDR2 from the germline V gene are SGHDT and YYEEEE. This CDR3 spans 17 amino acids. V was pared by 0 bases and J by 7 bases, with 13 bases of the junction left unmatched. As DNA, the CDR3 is TGTGCCAGCAGCTTGGAGGCTAGCGGACTTTTTGGGAATGAGCAGTTCTTC. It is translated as CASSLEASGLFGNEQFF.

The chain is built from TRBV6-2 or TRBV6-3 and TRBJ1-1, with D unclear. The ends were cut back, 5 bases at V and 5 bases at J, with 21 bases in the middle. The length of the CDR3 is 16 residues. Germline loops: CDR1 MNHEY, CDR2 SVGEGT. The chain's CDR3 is CASSTYTPEGKTEAFF. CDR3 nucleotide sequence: TGTGCCAGCAGTACGTACACTCCTGAAGGAAAGACTGAAGCTTTCTTT.

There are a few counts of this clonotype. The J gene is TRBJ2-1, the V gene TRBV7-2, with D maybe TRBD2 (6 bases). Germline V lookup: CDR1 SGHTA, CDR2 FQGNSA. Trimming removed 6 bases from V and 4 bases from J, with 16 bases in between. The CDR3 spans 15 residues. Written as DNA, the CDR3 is TGTGCCAGCAGTCCCAGGAGGGAGCCTTACAATGAGCAGTTCTTC. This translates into CASSPRREPYNEQFF.

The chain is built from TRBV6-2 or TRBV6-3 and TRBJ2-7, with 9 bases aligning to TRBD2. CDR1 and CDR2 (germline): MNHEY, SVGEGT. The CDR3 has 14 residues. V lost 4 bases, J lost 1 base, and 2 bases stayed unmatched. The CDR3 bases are TGTGCCAGCAGTTCTAGCGGGGAGTCCTACGAGCAGTACTTC. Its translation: CASSSSGESYEQYF.

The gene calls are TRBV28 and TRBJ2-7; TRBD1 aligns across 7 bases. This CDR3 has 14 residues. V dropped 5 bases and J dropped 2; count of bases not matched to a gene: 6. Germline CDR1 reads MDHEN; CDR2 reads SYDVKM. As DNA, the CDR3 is TGTGCCAGCAGTCGCCCTGGGACAGCCTACGAGCAGTACTTC. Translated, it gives CASSRPGTAYEQYF.

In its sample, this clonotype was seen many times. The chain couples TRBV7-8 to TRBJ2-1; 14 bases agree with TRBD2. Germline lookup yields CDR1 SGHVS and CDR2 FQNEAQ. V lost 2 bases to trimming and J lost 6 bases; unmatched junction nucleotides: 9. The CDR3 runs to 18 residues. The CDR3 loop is CASSLLSGTSGRANEQFF. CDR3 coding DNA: TGTGCCAGCAGCTTATTGAGCGGGACTAGCGGGAGAGCCAATGAGCAGTTCTTC.

The CDR3 DNA is TGTGCCAGCAGTCCAACCGGACAGTACTCTGGGGCCAACGTCCTGACTTTC. It encodes CASSPTGQYSGANVLTF. The V gene is TRBV6-1, the J gene TRBJ2-6; possible D gene TRBD1, 6 bases. V dropped 5 bases and J dropped 0 bases, with 14 bases sitting between them. This CDR3 comprises 17 residues. CDR1 and CDR2 (germline): MNHNS, SASEGT.

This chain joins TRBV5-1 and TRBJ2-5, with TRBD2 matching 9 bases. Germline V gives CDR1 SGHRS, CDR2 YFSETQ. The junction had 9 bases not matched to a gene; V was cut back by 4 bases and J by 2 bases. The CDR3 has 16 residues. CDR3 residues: CASSPTLAGQQETQYF. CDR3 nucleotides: TGCGCCAGCAGCCCAACACTAGCGGGTCAACAAGAGACCCAGTACTTC.